This T cell receptor beta chain was obtained from a study of T cell responses to AZD1222 COVID-19 vaccine. General study findings and limits: Across spike, vaccine-associated CD4 TCRs were found, dominant at 160-218 and 743-854. Only 5 or 6 AZD1222 recipients tested seropositive at baseline. Among the donors, most were white British and more were female, and clonal diversity was possibly underestimated. None of the repertoires were sampled until the peak T cell response had passed.

With respect to this clone: The antigen remains unidentified.

Some clones are missing from TCRdb's copy, which holds only in-frame ones; the method was immunoSEQ multiplex PCR. The table includes 90,000 to 130,000 clones, about nine tenths detected once. V dropped 5 bases and J dropped 1 base, with 9 bases sitting between them. Germline V gene lookup returns CDR1 MDHEN and CDR2 SYDVKM. This CDR3 comprises 13 residues. This receptor was obtained from an adult in good health. This specimen consisted of peripheral blood, obtained on day 0 of MenACWY control vaccination. The J gene is TRBJ2-7, the V gene TRBV28, with a weak D call TRBD2 (6 bases). Here the CDR3 reads CASSRLGSYEQYF. CDR3 bases: TGTGCCAGCAGTCGACTAGGGTCCTACGAGCAGTACTTC.